The T cell receptor beta chain under discussion was sequenced for a study of response to subunit inactivated influenza vaccine. TCRdb redid the calling of the RT-PCR reads with MiXCR, one entry per CDR3 protein. This repertoire shows a few hundred thousand distinct CDR3 sequences, 11% found once; its top ten account for 11%. Germline V gene lookup returns CDR1 SGHNT and CDR2 YYREEE (reference sequence). There are 15 residues in the CDR3. Trimming took off 5 bases at V and 1 base at J, with 12 bases between the two ends. This clonotype was observed a few times. These records were also assigned to another study, of T cells expressing NK-cell markers. Per that paper: Libraries used 5'RACE template switching adding universal primer site and UMIs.

This clonotype was obtained from a man between 50 and 59 years old who received an inactivated influenza vaccine. The chain employs TRBV5-4 and TRBJ2-2; D may be TRBD1 or TRBD2 (5 bases each). The sample in question was PBMCs from blood, obtained on the day of vaccination. In DNA form, the CDR3 reads TGTGCCAGCAGGAAAACGGGGCTGAACACCGGGGAGCTGTTTTTT. Its translation is CASRKTGLNTGELFF. The variable domain in full, with the rest retrieved from reference TRBV5-4 and TRBJ2-2, is ETGVTQSPTHLIKTRGQQVTLRCSSQSGHNTVSWYQQALGQGPQFIFQYYREEENGRGNFPPRFSGLQFPNYSSELNVNALELDDSALYLCASRKTGLNTGELFFGEGSRLTVL.